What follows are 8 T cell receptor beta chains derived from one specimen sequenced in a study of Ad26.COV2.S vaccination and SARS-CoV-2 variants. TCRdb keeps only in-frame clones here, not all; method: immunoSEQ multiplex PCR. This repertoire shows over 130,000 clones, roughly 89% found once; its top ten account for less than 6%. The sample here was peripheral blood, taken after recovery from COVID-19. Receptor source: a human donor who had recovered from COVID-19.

The CDR3 loop is CASSTPRSYTF. As DNA, the CDR3 is TGTGCCAGCAGTACGCCCCGAAGCTACACCTTC. This chain uses TRBV6-6 with TRBJ1-2, with D hard to call. V shed 5 bases and J shed 9 bases, with 10 bases lying between them. Germline loops: CDR1 MNHNY, CDR2 SVGAGI (reference sequence). This CDR3 is built from 11 residues.

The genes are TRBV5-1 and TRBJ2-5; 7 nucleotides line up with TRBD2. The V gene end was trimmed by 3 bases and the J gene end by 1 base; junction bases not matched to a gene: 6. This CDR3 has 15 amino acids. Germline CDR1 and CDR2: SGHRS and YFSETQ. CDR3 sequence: CASSSGAGPQETQYF. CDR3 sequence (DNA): TGCGCCAGCAGCTCGGGAGCGGGGCCCCAAGAGACCCAGTACTTC.

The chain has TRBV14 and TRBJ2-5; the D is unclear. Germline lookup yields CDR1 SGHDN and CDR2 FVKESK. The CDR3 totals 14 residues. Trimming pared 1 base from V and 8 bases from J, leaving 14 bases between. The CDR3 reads CASSQVGGNPTQYF. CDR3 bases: TGTGCCAGCAGCCAAGTTGGCGGTAACCCAACCCAGTACTTC.

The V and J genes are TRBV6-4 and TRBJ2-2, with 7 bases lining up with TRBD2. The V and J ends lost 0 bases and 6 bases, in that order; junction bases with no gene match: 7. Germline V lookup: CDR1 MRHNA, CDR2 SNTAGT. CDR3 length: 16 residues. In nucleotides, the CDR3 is TGTGCCAGCAGTGACTCAGGGACTACTCCCCCCGGGGAGCTGTTTTTT. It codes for CASSDSGTTPPGELFF.

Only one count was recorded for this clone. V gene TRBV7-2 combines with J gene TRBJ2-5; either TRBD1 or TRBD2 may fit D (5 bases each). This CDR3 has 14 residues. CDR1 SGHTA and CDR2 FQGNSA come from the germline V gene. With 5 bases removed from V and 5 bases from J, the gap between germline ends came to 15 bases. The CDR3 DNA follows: TGTGCCAGCAGCCCCGGGACGGCAGGGGAGACCCAGTACTTC. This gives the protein CASSPGTAGETQYF.

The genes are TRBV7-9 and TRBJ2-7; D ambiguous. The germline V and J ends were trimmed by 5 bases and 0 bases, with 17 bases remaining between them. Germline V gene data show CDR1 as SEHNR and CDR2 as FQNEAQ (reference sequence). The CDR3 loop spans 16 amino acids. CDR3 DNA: TGTGCCAGCAGCGTGGACGGCCTGCCAATCTCCTACGAGCAGTACTTC. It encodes CASSVDGLPISYEQYF.

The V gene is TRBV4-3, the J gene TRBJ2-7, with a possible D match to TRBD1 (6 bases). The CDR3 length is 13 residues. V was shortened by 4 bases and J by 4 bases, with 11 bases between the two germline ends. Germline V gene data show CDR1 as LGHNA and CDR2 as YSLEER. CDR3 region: CASSLGQRYEQYF. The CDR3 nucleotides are TGCGCCAGCAGCCTAGGACAGCGGTACGAGCAGTACTTC.

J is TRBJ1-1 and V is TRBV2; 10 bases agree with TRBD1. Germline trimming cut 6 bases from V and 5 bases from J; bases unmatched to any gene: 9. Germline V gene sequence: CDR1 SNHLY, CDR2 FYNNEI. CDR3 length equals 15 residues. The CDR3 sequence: CASRDRQGAWTEAFF. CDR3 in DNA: TGTGCCAGCAGGGACAGACAGGGGGCTTGGACTGAAGCTTTCTTT.